Below are 7 T cell receptor beta chains sequenced from a single sample in a study of T cell responses to AZD1222 COVID-19 vaccine. The repertoire was sequenced with immunoSEQ multiplex PCR; TCRdb's copy has only in-frame clones and lacks some. The data hold 150,000 to 200,000 clones, with approximately 94% observed a single time. Specimen: peripheral blood, collected on day 0 of AZD1222 vaccination. The origin of the receptors is an adult in good health.

This clone was recorded a few times. J is TRBJ1-2 and V is TRBV29-1, with TRBD1 matching over 7 bases. Trimming removed 4 bases from V and 5 bases from J; junction bases left unmatched: 7. The CDR3 totals 13 residues. Germline CDR1 is SQVTM and CDR2 is ANQGSEA. This chain's CDR3 is CSVATGTAYGYTF. The DNA of the CDR3 is TGCAGCGTTGCCACCGGGACAGCTTATGGCTACACCTTC.

The chain carries TRBV19 and TRBJ2-7, with D perhaps matching TRBD2 (5 bases). Germline CDR1 reads LNHDA; CDR2 reads SQIVND (reference sequence). This CDR3 spans 14 amino acids. V lost 5 bases and J lost 3, with 14 bases in between. The CDR3 DNA follows: TGTGCCAGTAGTCACCACGGGGAGAGCTACGAGCAGTACTTC. Translated, it gives CASSHHGESYEQYF.

The chain recombines TRBV19 with TRBJ1-1; the D is unclear. The CDR3 is made up of 14 amino acids. CDR1 and CDR2 from the germline V gene are LNHDA and SQIVND (reference sequence). V was pared by 5 bases and J by 4 bases, with 14 bases between. CDR3 amino acids: CASSPGQGFTEAFF. The CDR3 DNA reads TGTGCCAGTAGTCCCGGGCAAGGGTTCACTGAAGCTTTCTTT. Full variable domain (remainder filled in from reference TRBV19 and TRBJ1-1): DGGITQSPKYLFRKEGQNVTLSCEQNLNHDAMYWYRQDPGQGLRLIYYSQIVNDFQKGDIAEGYSVSREKKESFPLTVTSAQKNPTAFYLCASSPGQGFTEAFFGQGTRLTVV.

The rearrangement joins TRBV27 to TRBJ1-2, with D possibly matching TRBD1 (5 bases). Germline CDR1 is MNHEY and CDR2 is SMNVEV (reference sequence). CDR3 length: 15 residues. V lost 2 bases and J lost 4, with 14 bases in between. CDR3 DNA: TGTGCCAGCAGTTTAATCCCCCCCGGGGGCTATGGCTACACCTTC. Translating it yields CASSLIPPGGYGYTF.

This clone appeared once. The genes are TRBV30 and TRBJ1-1; 8 bases are shared with TRBD1. The CDR3 length is 14 residues. CDR1 is GTSNPN, CDR2 SVGIG, per germline (reference sequence). Trimming removed 0 bases from V and 10 bases from J; junction bases left unmatched: 10. In DNA, the CDR3 is TGTGCCTGGAGTGTGGATATACGGACAGGGATAGCTTTCTTT. Its protein product is CAWSVDIRTGIAFF.

The chain carries TRBV5-8 and TRBJ2-1; D remains ambiguous. Trimming left V 4 bases short and J 15 bases short, with 20 bases between. Germline CDR1 and CDR2: SGHTS and YDEGEE. CDR3 length: 13 residues. DNA of the CDR3: TGTGCCAGCAGCAACTTAGGTGGAATCTCCCGGTTCTTC. As protein: CASSNLGGISRFF.

The chain uses TRBV27 and TRBJ1-1; possible D gene TRBD1, 5 bases. The V and J ends lost 8 bases and 1 base respectively, with 14 bases between them. The CDR3 contains 14 residues. Germline V CDR1 and CDR2: MNHEY, SMNVEV (reference sequence). This CDR3 reads CASAWGSRNTEAFF. The CDR3 region has the DNA TGTGCCAGCGCCTGGGGGTCGAGGAACACTGAAGCTTTCTTT.